The T cell receptor (beta chain) under discussion was sequenced for a study of T cell responses to AZD1222 COVID-19 vaccine. Here immunoSEQ multiplex PCR was the method, and the copy in TCRdb shows in-frame clones only, minus some. The sample has roughly 70,000 clones; roughly 82% are singletons. This clone was recorded only once. This material consisted of peripheral blood, taken on day 0 of AZD1222 vaccination. This clonotype was obtained from an adult in good health.

The chain's CDR3 is CASTEGRYEQYF. The DNA for the CDR3 is TGTGCCAGCACAGAGGGGAGGTACGAGCAGTACTTC. This chain uses TRBV6-5 with TRBJ2-7, with D possibly TRBD2 on 6 matching bases. The germline gives CDR1 MNHEY, CDR2 SVGAGI. Deletions cut 7 bases from V and 4 bases from J, with 11 bases between. The CDR3 has 12 amino acids.